Listed below are T cell receptor beta chains from one sample, sequenced in a study of T cells in Graves' hyperthyroidism and ophthalmopathy. TCRdb used MiXCR to reprocess the multiplex PCR reads, holding one entry per CDR3 protein. This sample has about 560,000 distinct CDR3 sequences, with 16% found just once. Sequencing was carried out using blood. Every receptor here comes from a woman under 30 with Graves' hyperthyroidism. Both conserved end residues are part of each CDR3. A D gene is named only where the DNA matches it firmly. Clone size is stated in some rows and not others, as once, few, many or a class when expanded.

CSAQAGQVHSNQPQHF	TGCAGTGCTCAAGCCGGACAGGTACATAGCAATCAGCCCCAGCATTTT	TRBV20-1	TRBJ1-5	many	TRBD1
CASSPGGAAYNEQFF	TGTGCCAGCTCACCTGGCGGGGCCGCCTACAATGAGCAGTTCTTC	TRBV18	TRBJ2-1	-	-
CASSRTGGMETQYF	TGTGCCAGCAGCAGGACAGGGGGAATGGAGACCCAGTACTTC	TRBV12-3/TRBV12-4	TRBJ2-5	-	TRBD1
CASKDILNTEAFF	TGTGCCAGCAAGGACATTTTGAACACTGAAGCTTTCTTT	TRBV2	TRBJ1-1	-	-
CASRYKQGTYEQYF	TGCGCCAGCAGATATAAACAGGGGACCTACGAGCAGTACTTC	TRBV5-1	TRBJ2-7	-	TRBD1
CATFRGRTEAFF	TGTGCCACCTTCAGGGGCCGGACTGAAGCTTTCTTT	TRBV28	TRBJ1-1	many	-
CASRASGTYEQYF	TGTGCCAGCAGGGCTAGCGGGACCTACGAGCAGTACTTC	TRBV2	TRBJ2-7	many	TRBD2
CASRKQGGNQETQYF	TGTGCCAGCAGGAAACAGGGGGGGAACCAAGAGACCCAGTACTTC	TRBV27	TRBJ2-5	many	-
CSAKPHSGIPGELFF	TGCAGTGCTAAGCCTCATAGCGGGATCCCCGGGGAGCTGTTTTTT	TRBV20-1	TRBJ2-2	-	TRBD2
CSARELTEGTKNIQYF	TGCAGTGCTAGAGAACTTACAGAGGGCACCAAAAACATTCAGTACTTC	TRBV20-1	TRBJ2-4	-	-
CASSSSRGYEQYF	TGTGCCAGCAGCTCAAGCCGGGGATACGAGCAGTACTTC	TRBV7-2	TRBJ2-7	many	-
CASSLPLVGTDTQYF	TGTGCCAGCAGTTTGCCGTTGGTTGGCACAGATACGCAGTATTTT	TRBV28	TRBJ2-3	many	-
CSARAGANTEAFF	TGCAGTGCTAGAGCGGGGGCGAACACTGAAGCTTTCTTT	TRBV20-1	TRBJ1-1	many	-
CASSWEVRESGTEAFF	TGTGCCAGCAGTTGGGAAGTCCGGGAGTCAGGCACTGAAGCTTTCTTT	TRBV28	TRBJ1-1	many	-
CASSLGEAYEQYF	TGTGCCAGCAGCTTGGGGGAGGCTTACGAGCAGTACTTC	TRBV7-9	TRBJ2-7	many	-
CSARWTSGPYEQYF	TGCAGTGCTAGATGGACTAGCGGACCCTACGAGCAGTACTTC	TRBV20-1	TRBJ2-7	many	TRBD2
CASSLSGLSDEQYF	TGTGCCAGCAGTTTATCGGGGTTATCGGACGAGCAGTACTTC	TRBV27	TRBJ2-7	-	-
CASSLVGRRGGYEQFF	TGTGCCAGCAGCTTGGTTGGTCGGCGGGGGGGGTATGAGCAGTTCTTC	TRBV5-8	TRBJ2-1	-	TRBD2
CASSFGDNYEQYF	TGTGCCAGCAGTTTTGGGGACAACTACGAGCAGTACTTC	TRBV28	TRBJ2-7	-	-
CSARPGGNSPLHF	TGCAGTGCTAGGCCGGGCGGAAATTCACCCCTCCACTTT	TRBV20-1	TRBJ1-6	many	-
CATSHGQGIYSNQPQHF	TGTGCCACCTCCCACGGACAGGGAATATATAGCAATCAGCCCCAGCATTTT	TRBV24-1	TRBJ1-5	many	TRBD1
CATSDFTDRTSTDTQYF	TGTGCCACCAGTGATTTCACGGACAGGACCAGCACAGATACGCAGTATTTT	TRBV24-1	TRBJ2-3	many	TRBD1
CASSLVRGTALVTGELFF	TGTGCCAGCAGCTTGGTTCGGGGTACCGCCCTTGTCACCGGGGAGCTGTTTTTT	TRBV5-5	TRBJ2-2	-	-
CASSFGWNSNQPQHF	TGTGCCAGCAGTTTCGGATGGAATAGCAATCAGCCCCAGCATTTT	TRBV28	TRBJ1-5	-	-
CAGSRIMNTEAFF	TGTGCCGGGTCACGGATTATGAACACTGAAGCTTTCTTT	TRBV30	TRBJ1-1	many	-
CATSGSGPSGNTIYF	TGTGCCACCAGTGGATCAGGACCGTCTGGAAACACCATATATTTT	TRBV24-1	TRBJ1-3	few	-
CASSLVGGGTQSTDTQYF	TGTGCCAGCAGCTTAGTAGGTGGAGGAACCCAAAGCACAGATACGCAGTATTTT	TRBV7-8	TRBJ2-3	many	-
CASGLVHTAGGINQPQHF	TGTGCTAGTGGTTTGGTACATACCGCAGGGGGAATCAATCAGCCCCAGCATTTT	TRBV12-5	TRBJ1-5	-	TRBD1
CATSRGDTGFSYEQYF	TGTGCCACCAGCAGAGGGGATACAGGATTCTCCTACGAGCAGTACTTC	TRBV15	TRBJ2-7	-	-
CASSLSRRSSYNEQFF	TGTGCCAGCAGTTTATCTCGGCGGAGCTCCTACAATGAGCAGTTCTTC	TRBV27	TRBJ2-1	many	-
CASRLTGNTEAFF	TGTGCCAGTAGACTGACAGGGAACACTGAAGCTTTCTTT	TRBV19	TRBJ1-1	-	-
CATSGWTREGSSYNEQFF	TGTGCCACCAGTGGTTGGACAAGGGAGGGGAGCTCCTACAATGAGCAGTTCTTC	TRBV24-1	TRBJ2-1	many	TRBD2
CASSPYRGRPEAFF	TGTGCCAGCAGCCCGTACAGGGGTCGCCCTGAAGCTTTCTTT	TRBV3-1	TRBJ1-1	many	TRBD1
CASSSIGAGANVLTF	TGTGCCAGCAGCTCCATTGGGGCAGGGGCCAACGTCCTGACTTTC	TRBV7-2	TRBJ2-6	-	-
CASSLMVGAANTGEPFF	TGTGCCAGCAGCTTGATGGTGGGAGCTGCGAACACCGGGGAGCCGTTTTTT	TRBV5-8	TRBJ2-2	-	-
CASSLELRERVYEQYF	TGTGCCAGCAGCTTAGAATTGAGGGAGAGGGTCTACGAGCAGTACTTC	TRBV7-8	TRBJ2-7	many	-
CASSPKGTYGGGYTF	TGCGCCAGCAGCCCAAAAGGGACCTACGGTGGTGGCTACACCTTC	TRBV4-3	TRBJ1-2	few	-
CASSLVSDNEQFF	TGTGCCAGCAGTTTAGTTTCCGACAATGAGCAGTTCTTC	TRBV12-3/TRBV12-4	TRBJ2-1	-	-
CAITPGQGGSGNTIYF	TGTGCCATCACCCCGGGACAGGGGGGATCTGGAAACACCATATATTTT	TRBV10-3	TRBJ1-3	-	TRBD1
CAWSVNRNTEAFF	TGTGCCTGGAGTGTAAACAGAAACACTGAAGCTTTCTTT	TRBV30	TRBJ1-1	-	-
CASSPDGGGYEQYF	TGTGCCAGCAGTCCAGACGGGGGCGGCTACGAGCAGTACTTC	TRBV12-3/TRBV12-4	TRBJ2-7	-	-
CASSSGISGWAKNIQYF	TGTGCCAGCAGCTCCGGAATTTCGGGGTGGGCCAAAAACATTCAGTACTTC	TRBV11-2	TRBJ2-4	many	-
CSGGMNTEAFF	TGCTCGGGGGGAATGAACACTGAAGCTTTCTTT	TRBV29-1	TRBJ1-1	many	-
CASKLFPGTANTEAFF	TGCGCCAGCAAACTCTTCCCCGGGACCGCGAACACTGAAGCTTTCTTT	TRBV5-1	TRBJ1-1	few	-
CASSILPGLAGGDEQFF	TGTGCCAGCAGCATTCTCCCGGGACTAGCGGGAGGAGATGAGCAGTTCTTC	TRBV7-9	TRBJ2-1	-	TRBD2
CASSLFFRSQETQYF	TGTGCCAGCAGCTTATTTTTTCGGTCTCAAGAGACCCAGTACTTC	TRBV11-2	TRBJ2-5	-	-
CASSLAPTSGRTYEQYF	TGCGCCAGCAGCTTGGCCCCGACTAGCGGGAGAACCTACGAGCAGTACTTC	TRBV5-1	TRBJ2-7	many	TRBD2
CASSEGRLTGANVLTF	TGTGCCAGCAGTGAAGGGAGACTCACTGGGGCCAACGTCCTGACTTTC	TRBV2	TRBJ2-6	-	-
CASSLGQGQVTQYF	TGTGCCAGCAGCTTAGGACAGGGGCAGGTTACGCAGTATTTT	TRBV7-2	TRBJ2-3	many	TRBD1
CASSMTFYEQYF	TGTGCCAGCAGTATGACATTCTACGAGCAGTACTTC	TRBV12-3/TRBV12-4	TRBJ2-7	-	-
CSATSGRGSYEQYF	TGCAGTGCTACTAGCGGGAGGGGTTCCTACGAGCAGTACTTC	TRBV20-1	TRBJ2-7	many	TRBD2
CASSPRQGRETQYF	TGTGCCAGCAGCCCCCGACAGGGTCGGGAGACCCAGTACTTC	TRBV7-9	TRBJ2-5	few	TRBD1
CASSSRTETQYF	TGTGCCAGCAGCTCCAGAACTGAGACCCAGTACTTC	TRBV3-1	TRBJ2-5	many	-
CASSWASGGADTQYF	TGTGCCAGCAGTTGGGCTAGCGGGGGGGCAGATACGCAGTATTTT	TRBV12-3/TRBV12-4	TRBJ2-3	many	TRBD2
CASSLGTGHNEQFF	TGTGCCAGCAGTCTCGGGACTGGACACAATGAGCAGTTCTTC	TRBV12-3/TRBV12-4	TRBJ2-1	-	-